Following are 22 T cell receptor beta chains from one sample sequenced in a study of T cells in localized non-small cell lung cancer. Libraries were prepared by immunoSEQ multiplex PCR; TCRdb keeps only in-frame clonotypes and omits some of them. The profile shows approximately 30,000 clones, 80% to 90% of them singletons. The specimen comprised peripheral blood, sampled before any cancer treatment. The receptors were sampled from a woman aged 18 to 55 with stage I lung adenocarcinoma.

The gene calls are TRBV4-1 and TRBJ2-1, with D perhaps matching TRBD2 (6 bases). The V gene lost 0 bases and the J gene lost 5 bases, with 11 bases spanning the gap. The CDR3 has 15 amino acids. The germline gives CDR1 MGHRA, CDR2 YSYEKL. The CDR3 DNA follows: TGCGCCAGCAGCCAAGATGACGGGGGTGACAATGAGCAGTTCTTC. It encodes CASSQDDGGDNEQFF.

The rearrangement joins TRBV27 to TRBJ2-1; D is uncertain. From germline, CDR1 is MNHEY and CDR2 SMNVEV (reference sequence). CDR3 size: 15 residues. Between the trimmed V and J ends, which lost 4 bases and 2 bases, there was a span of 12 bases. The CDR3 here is CASSSSPRTYNEQFF. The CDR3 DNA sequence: TGTGCCAGCAGTTCCTCGCCCCGTACCTACAATGAGCAGTTCTTC.

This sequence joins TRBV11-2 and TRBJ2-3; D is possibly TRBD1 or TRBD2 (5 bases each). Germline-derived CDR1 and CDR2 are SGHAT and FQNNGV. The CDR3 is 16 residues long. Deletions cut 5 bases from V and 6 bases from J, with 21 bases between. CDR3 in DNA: TGTGCCAGCAGCCTATTCGCGACTAAGGGGCGGGATACGCAGTATTTT. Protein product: CASSLFATKGRDTQYF. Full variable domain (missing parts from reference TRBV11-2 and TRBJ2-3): EAGVAQSPRYKIIEKRQSVAFWCNPISGHATLYWYQQILGQGPKLLIQFQNNGVVDDSQLPKDRFSAERLKGVDSTLKIQPAKLEDSAVYLCASSLFATKGRDTQYFGPGTRLTVL.

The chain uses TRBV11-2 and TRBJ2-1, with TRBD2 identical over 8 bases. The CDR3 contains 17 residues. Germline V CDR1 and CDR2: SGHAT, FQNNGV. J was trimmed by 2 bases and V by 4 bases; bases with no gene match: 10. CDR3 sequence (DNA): TGTGCCAGCAGCTCCAGGACTAGCCTTTCCCCCTACAATGAGCAGTTCTTC. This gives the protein CASSSRTSLSPYNEQFF.

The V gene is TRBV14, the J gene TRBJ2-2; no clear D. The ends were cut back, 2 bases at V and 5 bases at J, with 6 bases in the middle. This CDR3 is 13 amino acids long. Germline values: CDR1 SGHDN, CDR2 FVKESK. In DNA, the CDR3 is TGTGCCAGCAGCCAACAAATTACCGGGGAGCTGTTTTTT. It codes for CASSQQITGELFF.

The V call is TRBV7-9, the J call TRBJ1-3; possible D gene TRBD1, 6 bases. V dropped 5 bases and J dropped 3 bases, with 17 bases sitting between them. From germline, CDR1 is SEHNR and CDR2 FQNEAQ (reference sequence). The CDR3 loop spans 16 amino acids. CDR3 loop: CASSPPPGARGNTIYF. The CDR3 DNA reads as TGTGCCAGCAGCCCGCCGCCGGGGGCTCGTGGAAACACCATATATTTT.

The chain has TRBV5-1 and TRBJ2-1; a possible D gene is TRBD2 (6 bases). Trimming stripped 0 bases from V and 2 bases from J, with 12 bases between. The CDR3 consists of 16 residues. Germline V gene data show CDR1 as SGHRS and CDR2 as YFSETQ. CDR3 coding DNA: TGCGCCAGCAGCTTGGGGGACTGGATAACCTACAATGAGCAGTTCTTC. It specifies CASSLGDWITYNEQFF.

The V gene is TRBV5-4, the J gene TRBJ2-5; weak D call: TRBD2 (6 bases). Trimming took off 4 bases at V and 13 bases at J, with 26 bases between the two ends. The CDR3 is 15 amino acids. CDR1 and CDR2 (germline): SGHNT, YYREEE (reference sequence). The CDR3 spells CASSQMYYGGGYRYF. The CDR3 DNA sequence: TGTGCCAGCAGCCAAATGTACTACGGGGGTGGATATCGGTACTTC. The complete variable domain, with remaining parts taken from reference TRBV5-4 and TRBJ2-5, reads ETGVTQSPTHLIKTRGQQVTLRCSSQSGHNTVSWYQQALGQGPQFIFQYYREEENGRGNFPPRFSGLQFPNYSSELNVNALELDDSALYLCASSQMYYGGGYRYFGPGTRLLVL.

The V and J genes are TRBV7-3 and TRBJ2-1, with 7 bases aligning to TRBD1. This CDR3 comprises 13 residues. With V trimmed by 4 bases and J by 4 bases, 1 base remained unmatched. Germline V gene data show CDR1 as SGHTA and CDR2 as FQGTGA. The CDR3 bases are TGTGCCAGCAGCTCGGGACAGTACAATGAGCAGTTCTTC. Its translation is CASSSGQYNEQFF.

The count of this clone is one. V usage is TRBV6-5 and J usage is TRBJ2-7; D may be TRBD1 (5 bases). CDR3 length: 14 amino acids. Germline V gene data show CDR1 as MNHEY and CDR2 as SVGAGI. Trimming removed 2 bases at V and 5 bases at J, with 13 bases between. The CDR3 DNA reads TGTGCCAGCAGTTACAGGGGTCCCCCTGACGAGCAGTACTTC. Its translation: CASSYRGPPDEQYF.

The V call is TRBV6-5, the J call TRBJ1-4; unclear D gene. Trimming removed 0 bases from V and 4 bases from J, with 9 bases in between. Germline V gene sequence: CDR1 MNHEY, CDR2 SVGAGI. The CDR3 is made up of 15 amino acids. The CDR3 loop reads CASSYSSGYNEKLFF. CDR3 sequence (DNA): TGTGCCAGCAGTTACTCGTCGGGCTATAATGAAAAACTGTTTTTT.

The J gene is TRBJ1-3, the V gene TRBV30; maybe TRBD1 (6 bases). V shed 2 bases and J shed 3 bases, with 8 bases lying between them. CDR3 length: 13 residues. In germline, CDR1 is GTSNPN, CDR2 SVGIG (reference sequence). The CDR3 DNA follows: TGTGCCTGGAGTTCAGGGGTTGGAAACACCATATATTTT. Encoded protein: CAWSSGVGNTIYF.

CDR3 sequence: CASSLAGGLAGANVLTF. Here the CDR3 DNA reads TGTGCCAGCAGCTTAGCCGGCGGATTGGCTGGGGCCAACGTCCTGACTTTC. The chain joins TRBV7-6 to TRBJ2-6; D is unclear. Looked up from germline, CDR1 is SGHVS and CDR2 is FNYEAQ. The CDR3 is 17 amino acids. The V end was cut by 0 bases, the J end by 2 bases, with 11 bases between.

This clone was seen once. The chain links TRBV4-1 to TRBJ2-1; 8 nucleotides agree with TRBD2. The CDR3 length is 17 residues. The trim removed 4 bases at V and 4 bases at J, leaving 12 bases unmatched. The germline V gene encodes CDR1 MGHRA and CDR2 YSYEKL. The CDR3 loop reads CASSRGLSGKTYNEQFF. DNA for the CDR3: TGCGCCAGCAGCCGAGGCCTTAGCGGGAAAACTTACAATGAGCAGTTCTTC.

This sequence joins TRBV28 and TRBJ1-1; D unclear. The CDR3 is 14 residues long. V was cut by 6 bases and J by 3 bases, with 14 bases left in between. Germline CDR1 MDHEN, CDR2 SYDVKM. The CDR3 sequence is CASSGVRGYTEAFF. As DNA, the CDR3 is TGTGCCAGCAGCGGGGTCAGAGGGTACACTGAAGCTTTCTTT.

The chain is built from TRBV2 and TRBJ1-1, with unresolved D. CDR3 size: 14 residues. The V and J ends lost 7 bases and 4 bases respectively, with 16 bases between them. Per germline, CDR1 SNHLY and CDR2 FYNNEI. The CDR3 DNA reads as TGTGCCAGCACCCCAGAAATAGAGTTCACTGAAGCTTTCTTT. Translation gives CASTPEIEFTEAFF. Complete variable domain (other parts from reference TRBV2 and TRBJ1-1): EPEVTQTPSHQVTQMGQEVILRCVPISNHLYFYWYRQILGQKVEFLVSFYNNEISEKSEIFDDQFSVERPDGSNFTLKIRSTKLEDSAMYFCASTPEIEFTEAFFGQGTRLTVV.

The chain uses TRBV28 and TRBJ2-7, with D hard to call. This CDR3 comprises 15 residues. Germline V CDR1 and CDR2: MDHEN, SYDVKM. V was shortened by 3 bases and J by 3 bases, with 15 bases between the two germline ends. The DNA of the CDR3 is TGTGCCAGCAGTTTGCCCCCATCAACTGGCTACGAGCAGTACTTC. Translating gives CASSLPPSTGYEQYF.

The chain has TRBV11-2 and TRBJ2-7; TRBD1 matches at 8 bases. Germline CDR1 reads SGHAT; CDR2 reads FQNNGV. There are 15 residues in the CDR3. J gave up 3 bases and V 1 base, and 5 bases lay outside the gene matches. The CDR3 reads CASSLGLGTGYEQYF. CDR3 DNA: TGTGCCAGCAGCTTAGGACTAGGGACAGGCTACGAGCAGTACTTC. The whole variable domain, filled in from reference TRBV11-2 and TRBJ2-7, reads EAGVAQSPRYKIIEKRQSVAFWCNPISGHATLYWYQQILGQGPKLLIQFQNNGVVDDSQLPKDRFSAERLKGVDSTLKIQPAKLEDSAVYLCASSLGLGTGYEQYFGPGTRLTVT.

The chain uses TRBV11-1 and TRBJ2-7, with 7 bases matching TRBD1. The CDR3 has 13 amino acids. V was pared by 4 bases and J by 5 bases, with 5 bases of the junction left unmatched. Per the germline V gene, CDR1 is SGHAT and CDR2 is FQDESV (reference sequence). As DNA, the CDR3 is TGTGCCAGCAGCTACCACAGGGGCCACGAGCAGTACTTC. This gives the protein CASSYHRGHEQYF.

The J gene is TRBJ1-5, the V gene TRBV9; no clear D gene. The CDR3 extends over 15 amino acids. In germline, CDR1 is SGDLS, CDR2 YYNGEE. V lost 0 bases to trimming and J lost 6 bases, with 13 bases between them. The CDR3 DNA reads TGTGCCAGCAGCGTAGATGCTCTCTCGGGTCAGCCCCAGCATTTT. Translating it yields CASSVDALSGQPQHF.

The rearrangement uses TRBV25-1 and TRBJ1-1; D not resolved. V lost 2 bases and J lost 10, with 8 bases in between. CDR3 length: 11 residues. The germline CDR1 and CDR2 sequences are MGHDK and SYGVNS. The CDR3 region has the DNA TGTGCCAGCAGTGAAGGGGTGGCAGCTTTCTTT. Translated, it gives CASSEGVAAFF.

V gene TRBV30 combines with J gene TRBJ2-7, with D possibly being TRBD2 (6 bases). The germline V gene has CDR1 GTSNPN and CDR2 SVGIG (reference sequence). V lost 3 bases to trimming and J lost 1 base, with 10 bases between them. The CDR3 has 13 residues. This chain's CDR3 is CAWSGRGSYEQYF. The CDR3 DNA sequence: TGTGCCTGGAGCGGGAGAGGTTCCTACGAGCAGTACTTC.